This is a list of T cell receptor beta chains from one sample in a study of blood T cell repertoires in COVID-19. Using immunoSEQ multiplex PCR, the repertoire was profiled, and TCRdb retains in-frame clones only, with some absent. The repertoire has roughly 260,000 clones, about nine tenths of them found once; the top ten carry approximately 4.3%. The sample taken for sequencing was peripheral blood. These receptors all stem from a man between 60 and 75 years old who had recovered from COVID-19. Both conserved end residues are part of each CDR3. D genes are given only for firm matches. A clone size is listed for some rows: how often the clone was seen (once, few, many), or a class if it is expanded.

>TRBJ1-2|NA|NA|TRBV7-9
CASSLALGEGYGYTF
TGTGCCAGCAGCTTAGCGCTAGGGGAGGGCTATGGCTACACCTTC
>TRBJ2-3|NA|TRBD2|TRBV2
CASSLAGKEYF
TGTGCCAGCAGCTTAGCGGGAAAGGAGTATTTT
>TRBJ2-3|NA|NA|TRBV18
CASSPVRGTDTQYF
TGTGCCAGCTCACCGGTCAGGGGAACAGATACGCAGTATTTT
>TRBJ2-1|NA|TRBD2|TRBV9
CASSISGGGLIDNEQFF
TGTGCCAGCAGCATTAGCGGTGGGGGACTAATCGACAATGAGCAGTTCTTC
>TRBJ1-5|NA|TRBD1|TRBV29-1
CSAWTGGGQPQHF
TGCAGCGCTTGGACAGGGGGTGGTCAGCCCCAGCATTTT
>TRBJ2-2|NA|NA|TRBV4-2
CASRGRQNTGELFF
TGTGCCAGCAGAGGCAGACAGAACACCGGGGAGCTGTTTTTT
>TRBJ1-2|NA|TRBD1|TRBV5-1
CASSLGGTGDYGYTF
TGCGCCAGCAGCTTAGGTGGGACAGGGGACTATGGCTACACCTTC
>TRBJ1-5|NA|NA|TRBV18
CASSPPGAGSPNQPQHF
TGTGCCAGCTCACCACCGGGGGCAGGGAGCCCAAATCAGCCCCAGCATTTT
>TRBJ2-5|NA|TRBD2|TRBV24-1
CATSDRGLDKETQYF
TGTGCCACCAGTGACCGAGGACTAGACAAAGAGACCCAGTACTTC
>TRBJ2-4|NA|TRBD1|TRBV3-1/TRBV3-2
CASKDSGQGAKNIQYF
TGTGCCAGTAAAGATTCGGGACAGGGAGCCAAAAACATTCAGTACTTC
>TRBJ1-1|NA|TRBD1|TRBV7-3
CASSLAPTGQAFF
TGTGCCAGCAGCTTGGCCCCGACAGGGCAAGCTTTCTTT
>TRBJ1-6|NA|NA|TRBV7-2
CALGGGGESSPLHF
TGTGCCCTTGGGGGTGGGGGGGAGAGTTCACCCCTCCACTTT
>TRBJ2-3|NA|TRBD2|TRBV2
CASSVAGARDTQYF
TGTGCCAGCAGTGTAGCGGGGGCACGGGATACGCAGTATTTT
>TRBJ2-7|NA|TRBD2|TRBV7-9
CASSLFVLAGSSYEQYF
TGTGCCAGCAGCTTATTCGTACTAGCGGGGAGCTCCTACGAGCAGTACTTC
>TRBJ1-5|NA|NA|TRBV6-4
CATRDSNSNQPQHF
TGTGCGACAAGAGACAGCAATAGCAATCAGCCCCAGCATTTT
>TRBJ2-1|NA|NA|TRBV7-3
CASTKGGDHEQFF
TGTGCCAGCACCAAAGGGGGGGACCATGAGCAGTTCTTC
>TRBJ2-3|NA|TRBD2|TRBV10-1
CASSESGGARDTQYF
TGCGCCAGCAGTGAGAGCGGGGGGGCCCGGGATACGCAGTATTTT
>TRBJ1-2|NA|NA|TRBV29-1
CSVGGQYGYTF
TGCAGCGTTGGGGGGCAGTATGGCTACACCTTC
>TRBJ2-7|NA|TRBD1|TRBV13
CASSPQGREQYF
TGTGCCAGCAGCCCACAGGGGAGAGAGCAGTACTTC
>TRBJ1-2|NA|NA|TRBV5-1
CASSLGGNYGYTF
TGCGCCAGCAGCTTGGGAGGTAACTATGGCTACACCTTC
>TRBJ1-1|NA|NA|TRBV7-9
CASSLQGGDTEAFF
TGTGCCAGCAGCTTACAGGGAGGGGACACTGAAGCTTTCTTT
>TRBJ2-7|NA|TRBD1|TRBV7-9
CASSLEVGAGDRGREQYF
TGTGCCAGCAGCTTAGAAGTCGGAGCAGGGGACAGGGGGCGCGAGCAGTACTTC
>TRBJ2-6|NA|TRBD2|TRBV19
CASSTPGGSSGANVLTF
TGTGCCAGTAGTACCCCCGGGGGGAGCTCTGGGGCCAACGTCCTGACTTTC
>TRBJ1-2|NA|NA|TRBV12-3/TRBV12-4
CASTPRQIYGYTF
TGTGCCAGCACCCCCCGCCAGATCTATGGCTACACCTTC
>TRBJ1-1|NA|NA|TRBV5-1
CASSLAPQGAGTEAFF
TGCGCCAGCAGCTTGGCCCCACAGGGTGCGGGCACTGAAGCTTTCTTT
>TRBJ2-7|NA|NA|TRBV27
CASSSNPDRSYEQYF
TGTGCCAGCAGTTCTAACCCGGACAGATCCTACGAGCAGTACTTC
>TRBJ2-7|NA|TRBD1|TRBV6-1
CASREDTGGFSYEQYF
TGTGCCAGCAGGGAAGATACAGGGGGTTTTTCCTACGAGCAGTACTTC
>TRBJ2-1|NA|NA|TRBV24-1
CATSDWAKDNEQFF
TGTGCCACCAGTGACTGGGCCAAGGACAATGAGCAGTTCTTC
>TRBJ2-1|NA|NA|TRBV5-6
CASSSIYRALNEQFF
TGTGCCAGCAGCTCTATTTACAGGGCTCTCAATGAGCAGTTCTTC
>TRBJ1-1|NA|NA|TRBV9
CASSVTGQDTEAFF
TGTGCCAGCAGCGTAACGGGACAAGACACTGAAGCTTTCTTT
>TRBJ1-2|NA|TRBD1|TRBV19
CASSIDVFRGQGMGGYTF
TGTGCCAGTAGTATAGATGTGTTCCGCGGACAGGGGATGGGCGGCTACACCTTC
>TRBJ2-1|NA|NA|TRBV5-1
CASSLDGRSNEQFF
TGCGCCAGCAGCTTGGACGGCCGGAGTAATGAGCAGTTCTTC
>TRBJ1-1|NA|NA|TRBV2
CASSQPGKMNTEAFF
TGTGCCAGCAGCCAACCAGGGAAAATGAACACTGAAGCTTTCTTT
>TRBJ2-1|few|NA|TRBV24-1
CATTAGAGNEQFF
TGTGCCACCACGGCGGGGGCGGGGAATGAGCAGTTCTTC
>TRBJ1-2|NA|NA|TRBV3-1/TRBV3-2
CASSQDGGGFYGYTF
TGTGCCAGCAGCCAAGATGGCGGCGGATTCTATGGCTACACCTTC
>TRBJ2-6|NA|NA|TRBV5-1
CASSFGGPSSGANVLTF
TGCGCCAGCAGCTTCGGGGGGCCGTCCTCTGGGGCCAACGTCCTGACTTTC
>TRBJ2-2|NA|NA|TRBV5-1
CASSLVIGGTGELFF
TGCGCCAGCAGCTTGGTGATAGGCGGCACCGGGGAGCTGTTTTTT
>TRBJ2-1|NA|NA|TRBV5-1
CASSLGGGRHNEQFF
TGCGCCAGCAGCTTGGGTGGGGGCCGCCACAATGAGCAGTTCTTC
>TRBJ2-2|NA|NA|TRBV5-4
CASSLKGPDTGELFF
TGTGCCAGCAGCTTGAAGGGGCCAGACACCGGGGAGCTGTTTTTT
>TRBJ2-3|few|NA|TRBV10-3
CAISEGEEADTQYF
TGTGCCATCAGTGAGGGCGAGGAGGCAGATACGCAGTATTTT
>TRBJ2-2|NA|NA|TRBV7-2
CASSLASLNTGELFF
TGTGCCAGCAGCTTAGCCAGTCTGAACACCGGGGAGCTGTTTTTT
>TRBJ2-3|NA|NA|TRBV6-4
CASGGVSRDTQYF
TGTGCCAGCGGAGGGGTTTCAAGAGATACGCAGTATTTT
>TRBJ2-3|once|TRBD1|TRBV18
CASSPQGDRAPSSDTQYF
TGTGCCAGCTCACCACAGGGGGACAGGGCCCCTTCCTCAGATACGCAGTATTTT